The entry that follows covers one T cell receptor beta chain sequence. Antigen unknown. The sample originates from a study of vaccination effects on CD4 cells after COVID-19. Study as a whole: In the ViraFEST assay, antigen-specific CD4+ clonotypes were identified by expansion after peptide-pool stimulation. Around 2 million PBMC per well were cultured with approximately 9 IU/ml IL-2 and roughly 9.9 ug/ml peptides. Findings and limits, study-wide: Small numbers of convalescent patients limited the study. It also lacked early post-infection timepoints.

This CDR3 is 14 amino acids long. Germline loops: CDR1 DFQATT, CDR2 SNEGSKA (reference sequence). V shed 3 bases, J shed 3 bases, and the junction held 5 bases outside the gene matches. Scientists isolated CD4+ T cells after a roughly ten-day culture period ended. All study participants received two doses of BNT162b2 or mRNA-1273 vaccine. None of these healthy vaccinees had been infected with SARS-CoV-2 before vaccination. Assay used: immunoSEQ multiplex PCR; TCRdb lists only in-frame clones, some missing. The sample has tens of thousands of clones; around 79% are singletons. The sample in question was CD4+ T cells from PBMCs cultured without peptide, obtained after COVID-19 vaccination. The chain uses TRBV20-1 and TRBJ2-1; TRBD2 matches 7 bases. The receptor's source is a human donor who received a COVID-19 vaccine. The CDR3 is CSASGGGVYNEQFF. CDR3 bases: TGCAGTGCTAGTGGCGGGGGAGTCTACAATGAGCAGTTCTTC.